This T cell receptor (beta chain) was obtained from a study of beta chain features in type 1 diabetes. Regarding the study as a whole: At VDJ recombination sites, type 1 diabetes patients had fewer insertions and more deleted nucleotides. Shorter TCRB CDR3s, moderately but significantly so, were found in Type 1 diabetes patients in all four CD4+ subsets. Whether TCRB rearrangement is influenced by HLA type went unresolved here.

CDR3 length: 12 residues. CDR1 is SGHNT, CDR2 YENEEA, per germline. V was pared by 3 bases and J by 11 bases, with 3 bases of the junction left unmatched. Expressed TCRB transcripts were sequenced because the entire RNA isolate underwent reverse transcription. Generated by immunoSEQ multiplex PCR, the TCRdb table keeps only in-frame clones and is missing some. The table has about 320,000 clones, 14% seen once. In all sorted populations, purity surpassed 98%. With regard to this clone: Its cognate antigen is unknown.

Sequenced sample: central memory CD4+ T cells from blood. The origin of this receptor is a man aged 30-40 years in good health. The rearrangement uses TRBV11-3 and TRBJ2-4; 8 bases are shared with TRBD2. The CDR3 DNA reads TGTGCCAGCAGCTTGTCTAGCGGGCTTCAGTACTTC. Its translation is CASSLSSGLQYF.